The rows below give T cell receptor beta chains drawn from one sample of a study of cytomegalovirus exposure and HLA in healthy donors. Sequenced by immunoSEQ multiplex PCR; TCRdb stores in-frame clones only, minus some. This table holds 200,000 to 250,000 clones, approximately 84% found once. Sequencing used PBMCs. All receptors derive from a girl aged 2 to 10 in good health and CMV-seronegative. The CDR3 runs from the conserved cysteine through the conserved F or W. A D gene is named only where the DNA matches it firmly. Part of the rows lack a size; the others show once, few, many or a class for expanded clones.

J gene: TRBJ2-7; clone size: -; D gene: TRBD1; V gene: TRBV2; CDR3 protein: CATLGQGSYEQYF; CDR3 DNA: TGTGCCACCCTCGGACAGGGCTCCTACGAGCAGTACTTC
J gene: TRBJ2-3; clone size: -; D gene: -; V gene: TRBV2; CDR3 protein: CASSERTSTDTQYF; CDR3 DNA: TGTGCCAGCAGTGAAAGGACTAGCACAGATACGCAGTATTTT
J gene: TRBJ1-1; clone size: -; D gene: TRBD1; V gene: TRBV7-9; CDR3 protein: CASSPPRDSELNTEAFF; CDR3 DNA: TGTGCCAGCAGCCCACCCCGGGACAGCGAACTTAACACTGAAGCTTTCTTT
J gene: TRBJ1-4; clone size: -; D gene: -; V gene: TRBV12-5; CDR3 protein: CASAPGGTLNEKLFF; CDR3 DNA: TGTGCTAGTGCACCCGGAGGGACCCTTAATGAAAAACTGTTTTTT
J gene: TRBJ2-7; clone size: -; D gene: -; V gene: TRBV2; CDR3 protein: CASSVSVFYEQYF; CDR3 DNA: TGTGCCAGCAGTGTTTCCGTATTCTACGAGCAGTACTTC
J gene: TRBJ2-1; clone size: -; D gene: TRBD1; V gene: TRBV9; CDR3 protein: CASSALGTGSYNEQFF; CDR3 DNA: TGTGCCAGCAGCGCCCTAGGGACAGGCTCCTACAATGAGCAGTTCTTC
J gene: TRBJ1-3; clone size: -; D gene: TRBD1; V gene: TRBV5-8; CDR3 protein: CASSSQGFRSGNTIYF; CDR3 DNA: TGTGCCAGCAGCTCACAGGGGTTTAGGTCTGGAAACACCATATATTTT
J gene: TRBJ1-3; clone size: -; D gene: -; V gene: TRBV25-1; CDR3 protein: CASSFSTGNTIYF; CDR3 DNA: TGTGCCAGCAGTTTTAGCACTGGAAACACCATATATTTT
J gene: TRBJ1-1; clone size: -; D gene: -; V gene: TRBV7-9; CDR3 protein: CASSLRGLADTEAFF; CDR3 DNA: TGTGCCAGCAGCTTAAGGGGCCTGGCGGACACTGAAGCTTTCTTT
J gene: TRBJ1-2; clone size: -; D gene: TRBD1; V gene: TRBV2; CDR3 protein: CASSVRTGAYGYTF; CDR3 DNA: TGTGCCAGCAGTGTACGGACAGGGGCCTATGGCTACACCTTC
J gene: TRBJ1-1; clone size: once; D gene: -; V gene: TRBV9; CDR3 protein: CASSLGPLNTEAFF; CDR3 DNA: TGTGCCAGCAGCTTGGGCCCGTTGAACACTGAAGCTTTCTTT